This T cell receptor (beta chain) was obtained from a study of cytomegalovirus exposure and HLA in healthy donors. Study-level information: Unique TCRs from HLA-typed donors, 80 million to 90 million of them, were held in an early data release. Study-level findings and limits: According to reports, the classifier identified cytomegalovirus status with high specificity and sensitivity. The authors later found HLA-associated TCR beta chains more clonally expanded than equally common others. Researchers counted 150 to 200 TCR beta chains as cytomegalovirus-associated.

On this clone: Its antigen is not identified.

V dropped 0 bases and J dropped 2; count of bases not matched to a gene: 2. Germline CDR1 and CDR2: MNHEY and SVGAGI. The CDR3 is made up of 15 amino acids. PCR amplification relied on 60 Vbeta primers (plus 13 Jbeta primers). The method was immunoSEQ multiplex PCR; TCRdb's version includes in-frame clones alone and lacks a portion of them. Among roughly 84,000 clones, roughly 79% were seen once, and the ten largest hold around 6%. The V and J genes are TRBV6-5 and TRBJ2-7; TRBD1 aligns across 9 bases. The clonotype was recovered from a male donor in good health and CMV-seropositive. The material sequenced was PBMCs. Written as DNA, the CDR3 is TGTGCCAGCAGTTACTCTGGGACAGGGCCCTACGAGCAGTACTTC. Amino acid sequence: CASSYSGTGPYEQYF.